The 30 T cell receptor beta chains below all came from one sample that was sequenced in a study of spatial heterogeneity in lung cancer. TCRdb independently ran MiXCR on the 5' RACE reads; one entry per CDR3 protein. The data show 9,000 to 13,000 distinct CDR3 sequences, around 10% seen once. Time point indicated: blood at routine non-recurrence follow-up after resection. The sequences come from PBMCs, collected at follow-up. The receptor source for this set is a female donor with early-stage non-small cell lung cancer.

By share of the sample, this clonotype is medium-sized. The CDR3 region has the DNA TGTGCCAGCAGTTTATTTTCCCTTCCCACTAGCGGGAGGGCCAACGAGCAGTACTTC. Protein sequence: CASSLFSLPTSGRANEQYF. The genes are TRBV27 and TRBJ2-7, with 13 bases matching TRBD2. This CDR3 has 19 residues. V shed 1 base and J 5 bases; nucleotides not matched to a gene: 14. CDR1 and CDR2 from the germline V gene are MNHEY and SMNVEV (reference sequence).

There are many counts of this clonotype. This chain connects TRBV4-2 to TRBJ2-5; 7 bases line up with TRBD2. V lost 1 base, J lost 4 bases, and 3 bases stayed unmatched. The CDR3 length is 14 residues. Germline V lookup: CDR1 LGHNA, CDR2 YNFKEQ. DNA of the CDR3: TGTGCCAGCAGCCAAGGGGGGAGGGCAGAGACCCAGTACTTC. Protein product: CASSQGGRAETQYF.

There are many counts of this clonotype. The rearrangement joins TRBV9 to TRBJ2-1, with D possibly being TRBD1 or TRBD2 (6 bases each). This CDR3 comprises 15 residues. Trimming took 1 base from V and 5 from J, leaving 13 bases between them. Germline assignment: CDR1 SGDLS and CDR2 YYNGEE. The CDR3 DNA sequence: TGTGCCAGCAGCGTAAGGTCGGGGGCCCACAATGAGCAGTTCTTC. Protein sequence: CASSVRSGAHNEQFF.

This clonotype has at least ten counts. The chain's CDR3 is CATSIGGVGKNIQYF. The CDR3 DNA reads TGTGCCACTAGCATAGGGGGAGTGGGGAAAAACATTCAGTACTTC. This chain connects TRBV19 to TRBJ2-4, with D possibly TRBD1 on 6 matching bases. V was pared by 10 bases and J by 4 bases, with 20 bases between. The CDR3 loop spans 15 amino acids. Germline lookup yields CDR1 LNHDA and CDR2 SQIVND (reference sequence).

The V and J genes are TRBV9 and TRBJ1-1, with TRBD1 as a possible D gene (5 bases). The V end lost 2 bases, the J end lost 1 base, and 18 bases lay between the germline ends. CDR1 and CDR2 (germline): SGDLS, YYNGEE. This CDR3 has 17 amino acids. The CDR3 DNA reads as TGTGCCAGCAGCGTGGGGCACGAACCTCGAAAGAACACTGAAGCTTTCTTT. Protein sequence: CASSVGHEPRKNTEAFF.

This clonotype was recorded many times. The J gene is TRBJ2-1, the V gene TRBV7-9; 7 positions match TRBD1. The germline gives CDR1 SEHNR, CDR2 FQNEAQ (reference sequence). The CDR3 length is 14 residues. Trimming at V came to 6 bases and at J to 4 bases, leaving 6 bases not matched to a gene. In DNA, the CDR3 is TGTGCCAGCAGGCTCGGGACAGAATACAATGAGCAGTTCTTC. Its translation is CASRLGTEYNEQFF. The whole variable domain, filled in from reference TRBV7-9 and TRBJ2-1, reads DTGVSQNPRHKITKRGQNVTFRCDPISEHNRLYWYRQTLGQGPEFLTYFQNEAQLEKSRLLSDRFSAERPKGSFSTLEIQRTEQGDSAMYLCASRLGTEYNEQFFGPGTRLTVL.

About this clonotype: A single base separates this from a much larger clone, so it may be a read error. In this CDR3 the conserved last residue, phenylalanine or tryptophan, is missing, so a read error is likely. The V call is TRBV6-6, the J call TRBJ2-2; 9 bases map to TRBD1. From germline, CDR1 is MNHNY and CDR2 SVGAGI (reference sequence). The CDR3 length is 11 residues. The DNA of the CDR3 is TGTGCGACAGGGGGAACCGGGGAGCTGTTTTAT. Its protein product is CATGGTGELFY.

At least ten counts were recorded for this clonotype. The chain links TRBV9 to TRBJ2-2; D is undetermined. The CDR3 length is 15 residues. Germline V gene sequence: CDR1 SGDLS, CDR2 YYNGEE. Deletions cut 1 base from V and 0 bases from J, with 7 bases between. The DNA of the CDR3 is TGTGCCAGCAGCGTAAATCCGACGAACACCGGGGAGCTGTTTTTT. Translated, it gives CASSVNPTNTGELFF.

This clonotype was counted at least ten times. The V call is TRBV28, the J call TRBJ2-1, with a tentative D call TRBD1 (6 bases). The CDR3 is made up of 15 amino acids. V lost 3 bases, J lost 6 bases, and 15 bases lay in between. The germline V gene encodes CDR1 MDHEN and CDR2 SYDVKM. CDR3 DNA: TGTGCCAGCAGTTTTTCCCCGTTGGGGGCCAATGAGCAGTTCTTC. This translates into CASSFSPLGANEQFF.

This clonotype was seen repeatedly, ten times or more. The DNA for the CDR3 is TGCAGCGAATTGGTGCTAGGTCGAGAGCAGTTCTTC. Protein product: CSELVLGREQFF. This sequence joins TRBV29-1 and TRBJ2-1; no clear D. Trimming removed 7 bases from V and 10 bases from J, with 17 bases in between. The germline V gene encodes CDR1 SQVTM and CDR2 ANQGSEA. There are 12 residues in the CDR3.

This clonotype has a count of ten or more. This sequence joins TRBV15 and TRBJ2-5, with 7 bases that match TRBD2. Trimming cost V 3 bases and J 1 base; bases outside gene matches: 11. CDR1 and CDR2 (germline): LNHNV, YYDKDF (reference sequence). The CDR3 totals 17 residues. This CDR3 reads CATSSPLASGPQETQYF. CDR3 bases: TGTGCCACCAGCAGTCCCCTGGCTAGCGGACCCCAAGAGACCCAGTACTTC.

This clonotype has a count of ten or more. The V and J genes are TRBV20-1 and TRBJ2-3, with 9 positions matching TRBD2. CDR3 length: 15 residues. Germline V gene data show CDR1 as DFQATT and CDR2 as SNEGSKA (reference sequence). J was trimmed by 6 bases and V by 2 bases; bases with no gene match: 9. In nucleotides, the CDR3 is TGCAGTGCTAGACGGCGGGAGGGCCGAAGGGATACGCAGTATTTT. Residues: CSARRREGRRDTQYF.

The rearrangement uses TRBV28 and TRBJ2-3, with 9 bases aligning to TRBD1. J lost 8 bases, V lost 8 bases, and 2 bases had no gene match. CDR1 MDHEN and CDR2 SYDVKM come from the germline V gene. CDR3 length equals 11 residues. The chain's CDR3 is CASWDRVTQYF. The CDR3 DNA reads as TGTGCCAGCTGGGACAGGGTTACGCAGTATTTT.

This clonotype was seen at least ten times. The chain recombines TRBV5-5 with TRBJ2-7, with D tentatively TRBD1 (5 bases). CDR3 length: 13 residues. Trimming left V 4 bases short and J 3 bases short, with 11 bases between. Germline V gene data show CDR1 as SGHKS and CDR2 as YYEKEE (reference sequence). The CDR3: CASSPDIHYEQYF. Written as DNA, the CDR3 is TGTGCCAGCAGCCCGGACATCCACTACGAGCAGTACTTC.

This clonotype was detected many times. This chain links TRBV28 with TRBJ1-6, with D possibly matching TRBD1 (5 bases). CDR1 is MDHEN, CDR2 SYDVKM, per germline. The V end was cut by 5 bases, the J end by 8 bases, with 10 bases between. The CDR3 runs 13 residues. The CDR3 here is CASSAGWDSPLHF. The CDR3 bases are TGTGCCAGCAGTGCAGGGTGGGATTCACCCCTCCACTTT. The entire variable domain, with the rest obtained from reference TRBV28 and TRBJ1-6, is as follows: DVKVTQSSRYLVKRTGEKVFLECVQDMDHENMFWYRQDPGLGLRLIYFSYDVKMKEKGDIPEGYSVSREKKERFSLILESASTNQTSMYLCASSAGWDSPLHFGNGTRLTVT.

This clonotype was counted at least ten times. This chain connects TRBV30 to TRBJ2-5; 10 nucleotides align to TRBD2. Trimming took 3 bases from V and 5 from J; bases not matched to a gene: 0. This CDR3 contains 12 residues. The V gene's germline CDR1 is GTSNPN and CDR2 SVGIG (reference sequence). This CDR3 reads CAWRGLAETQYF. The CDR3 DNA follows: TGTGCCTGGAGGGGACTAGCGGAGACCCAGTACTTC. The variable domain in full, with the rest retrieved from reference TRBV30 and TRBJ2-5, is SQTIHQWPATLVQPVGSPLSLECTVEGTSNPNLYWYRQAAGRGLQLLFYSVGIGQISSEVPQNLSASRPQDRQFILSSKKLLLSDSGFYLCAWRGLAETQYFGPGTRLLVL.

This clonotype was counted at least ten times. The chain couples TRBV29-1 to TRBJ1-2; tentative D call: TRBD1 (6 bases). The CDR3 consists of 11 residues. Trimming left V 7 bases short and J 8 bases short, with 14 bases between. Germline V lookup: CDR1 SQVTM, CDR2 ANQGSEA. The CDR3 region is CSGLGQRGYTF. The CDR3, as DNA: TGCAGCGGGCTAGGACAGCGCGGCTACACCTTC.

Many counts were recorded for this clonotype. The chain is built from TRBV29-1 and TRBJ2-7; maybe TRBD2 (6 bases). V was clipped by 7 bases and J by 6 bases, with 16 bases between them. CDR3 length: 12 amino acids. Germline V CDR1 and CDR2: SQVTM, ANQGSEA. CDR3 protein: CSALDYRSEQYF. DNA of the CDR3: TGCAGCGCCTTGGACTATCGTAGCGAGCAGTACTTC.

This clonotype was counted many times. The CDR3 bases are TGTGCCAGCACCATAGGACAGAGCAATGAGCAGTTCTTC. This codes for CASTIGQSNEQFF. V is TRBV12-3 or TRBV12-4 and J is TRBJ2-1; D possibly corresponds to TRBD1 (6 bases). V lost 7 bases and J lost 6, with 13 bases in between. CDR3 length equals 13 residues.

This clonotype has ten or more counts. The CDR3 loop reads CASSSPAGTAKFF. For the CDR3, the DNA is TGCGCCAGCAGCTCCCCGGCCGGGACTGCGAAGTTCTTC. The chain employs TRBV5-1 and TRBJ2-1; weak D call: TRBD2 (6 bases). The length of the CDR3 is 13 residues. Germline values: CDR1 SGHRS, CDR2 YFSETQ. Deletions cut 3 bases from V and 14 bases from J, with 18 bases between.

The CDR3 loop reads CASSQGTSGGYTQYF. The CDR3 DNA is TGCGCCAGCAGCCAAGGGACTAGCGGGGGGTATACCCAGTACTTC. J is TRBJ2-5 and V is TRBV4-3, with 14 bases that match TRBD2. In germline, CDR1 is LGHNA, CDR2 YSLEER. There are 15 residues in the CDR3. V lost 1 base, J lost 8 bases, and 3 bases stayed unmatched.

The chain has TRBV7-6 and TRBJ1-6; D may be TRBD1 (5 bases). The CDR3 contains 14 residues. The germline V gene encodes CDR1 SGHVS and CDR2 FNYEAQ. V shed 0 bases and J shed 10 bases, with 10 bases lying between them. Here the CDR3 DNA reads TGTGCCAGCAGCTTAGCCCCCTGGGGCTCACCCCTCCACTTT. Protein product: CASSLAPWGSPLHF.

This clonotype was seen many times. J is TRBJ2-7 and V is TRBV28; a weak D match, TRBD2 (5 bases). V was pared by 0 bases and J by 6 bases, with 12 bases between. The V gene's germline CDR1 is MDHEN and CDR2 SYDVKM. The CDR3 is 14 amino acids. CDR3 amino acids: CASSLWDLASEQYF. CDR3 sequence (DNA): TGTGCCAGCAGTTTATGGGATCTAGCTTCCGAGCAGTACTTC.

V and J are TRBV7-9 and TRBJ1-4; TRBD1 is a possible D gene (5 bases). Germline CDR1 is SEHNR and CDR2 is FQNEAQ (reference sequence). The V end lost 2 bases, the J end lost 5 bases, and 6 bases lay between the germline ends. This CDR3 region has 13 residues. DNA of the CDR3: TGTGCCAGCAGCTTACAGGGAAATGAAAAACTGTTTTTT. Protein product: CASSLQGNEKLFF.

This clonotype is categorized as medium-sized. V and J are TRBV27 and TRBJ1-2; a weak D match, TRBD1 (6 bases). Germline V CDR1 and CDR2: MNHEY, SMNVEV (reference sequence). The V and J ends lost 2 bases and 0 bases respectively, with 13 bases between them. The CDR3 consists of 16 residues. CDR3 bases: TGTGCCAGCAGTTTAGCCAGGGGCTCCCCTAACTATGGCTACACCTTC. The encoded protein is CASSLARGSPNYGYTF.

The rearrangement joins TRBV7-9 to TRBJ2-3; D remains ambiguous. V was pared by 5 bases and J by 1 base, with 13 bases between. The germline V gene encodes CDR1 SEHNR and CDR2 FQNEAQ (reference sequence). There are 15 residues in the CDR3. This chain's CDR3 is CASSPLGGGTDTQYF. CDR3 coding DNA: TGTGCCAGCAGCCCGTTGGGTGGGGGCACAGATACGCAGTATTTT.

In the case of this clonotype: At one of its ends the junction is not consistent with the germline gene, which may arise from a read error. The chain joins TRBV10-3 to TRBJ2-1; unclear D gene. Germline V CDR1 and CDR2: ENHRY, SYGVKD. The CDR3 sequence is 14 residues long. The CDR3 DNA reads as TGTGTCATCAGTGAGGACGGCTACTACAATGAGCAGTTCTTC. Its translation is CVISEDGYYNEQFF.

This clonotype was seen many times. The chain carries TRBV7-9 and TRBJ1-6, with TRBD1 matching over 7 bases. Germline V CDR1 and CDR2: SEHNR, FQNEAQ (reference sequence). V was clipped by 4 bases and J by 5 bases; unmatched bases: 5. This CDR3 is built from 15 residues. The CDR3 sequence: CASSSPDRDNSPLHF. The CDR3 coding sequence is TGTGCCAGCAGCTCCCCCGACAGGGATAATTCACCCCTCCACTTT. Supplemented by reference TRBV7-9 and TRBJ1-6, the full variable domain reads DTGVSQNPRHKITKRGQNVTFRCDPISEHNRLYWYRQTLGQGPEFLTYFQNEAQLEKSRLLSDRFSAERPKGSFSTLEIQRTEQGDSAMYLCASSSPDRDNSPLHFGNGTRLTVT.

The chain combines TRBV11-2 with TRBJ2-4; D gene uncertain. CDR3 length: 13 residues. V lost 1 base, J lost 5 bases, and 6 bases lay in between. CDR1 is SGHAT and CDR2 is FQNNGV in the germline V gene. The CDR3 protein is CASSLVPENIQYF. Here the CDR3 DNA reads TGTGCCAGCAGCTTAGTGCCCGAAAACATTCAGTACTTC.

This clonotype was counted at least ten times. J is TRBJ2-2 and V is TRBV4-3; D possibly matches TRBD1 or TRBD2 (5 bases each). The germline V gene has CDR1 LGHNA and CDR2 YSLEER. Trimming left V 1 base short and J 1 base short, with 13 bases between. The length of the CDR3 is 17 residues. The CDR3 region has the DNA TGCGCCAGCAGCCAAGGGCCCGGGACGGTGAACACCGGGGAGCTGTTTTTT. It translates to CASSQGPGTVNTGELFF.